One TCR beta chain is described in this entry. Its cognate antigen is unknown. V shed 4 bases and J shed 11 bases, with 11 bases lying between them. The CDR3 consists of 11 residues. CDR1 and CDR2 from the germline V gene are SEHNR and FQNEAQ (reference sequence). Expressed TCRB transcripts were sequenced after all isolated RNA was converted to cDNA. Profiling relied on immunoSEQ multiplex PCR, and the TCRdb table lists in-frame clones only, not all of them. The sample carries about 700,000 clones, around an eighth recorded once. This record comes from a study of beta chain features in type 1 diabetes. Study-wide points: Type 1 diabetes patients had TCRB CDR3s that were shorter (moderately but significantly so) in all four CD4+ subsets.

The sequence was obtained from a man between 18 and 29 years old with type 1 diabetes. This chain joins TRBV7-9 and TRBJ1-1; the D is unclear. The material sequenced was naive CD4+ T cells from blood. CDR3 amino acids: CASSSFVGAFF. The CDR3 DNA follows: TGTGCCAGCAGCTCCTTTGTAGGCGCTTTCTTT. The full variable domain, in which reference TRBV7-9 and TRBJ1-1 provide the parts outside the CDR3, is DTGVSQNPRHKITKRGQNVTFRCDPISEHNRLYWYRQTLGQGPEFLTYFQNEAQLEKSRLLSDRFSAERPKGSFSTLEIQRTEQGDSAMYLCASSSFVGAFFGQGTRLTVV.